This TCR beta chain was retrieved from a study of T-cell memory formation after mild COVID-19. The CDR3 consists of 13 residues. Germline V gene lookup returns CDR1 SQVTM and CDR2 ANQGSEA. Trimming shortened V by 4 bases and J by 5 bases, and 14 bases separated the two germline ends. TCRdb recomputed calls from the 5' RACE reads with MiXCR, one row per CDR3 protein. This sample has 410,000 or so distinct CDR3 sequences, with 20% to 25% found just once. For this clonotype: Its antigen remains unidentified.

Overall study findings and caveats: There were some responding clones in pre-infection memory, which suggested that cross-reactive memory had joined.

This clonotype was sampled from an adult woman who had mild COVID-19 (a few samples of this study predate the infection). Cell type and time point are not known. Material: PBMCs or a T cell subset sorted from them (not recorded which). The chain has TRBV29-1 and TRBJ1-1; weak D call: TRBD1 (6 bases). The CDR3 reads CSVGEGVRTEAFF. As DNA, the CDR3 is TGCAGCGTTGGTGAGGGGGTGAGGACTGAAGCTTTCTTT.